The 21 T cell receptor beta chains in this list originate from one sample, sequenced in a study of response to subunit inactivated influenza vaccine. TCRdb reprocessed the RT-PCR reads via MiXCR and lists one record per CDR3 protein. The data show roughly 760,000 distinct CDR3 sequences, roughly 20% seen once. The material was PBMCs from blood, obtained roughly 5 days after vaccination. The receptors were gathered from a man aged 45-60 years who received an inactivated influenza vaccine.

This clonotype was detected ten times or more. V and J are TRBV5-1 and TRBJ1-5, with a possible D match to TRBD1 (6 bases). The germline CDR1 and CDR2 sequences are SGHRS and YFSETQ. The CDR3 is 15 residues long. V lost 3 bases and J lost 6, with 16 bases in between. CDR3: CASSSTGLMGQPQHF. The CDR3 bases are TGCGCCAGCAGCTCAACAGGGCTGATGGGTCAGCCCCAGCATTTT.

The rearrangement uses TRBV29-1 and TRBJ2-1, with 12 bases fitting TRBD2. The CDR3 loop spans 11 amino acids. Looked up from germline, CDR1 is SQVTM and CDR2 is ANQGSEA. Trimming took 6 bases from V and 10 from J; bases not matched to a gene: 1. The CDR3 spells CSVGTSGEQFF. CDR3 in DNA: TGCAGCGTGGGGACTAGCGGGGAGCAGTTCTTC.

This clonotype has only a few counts. The chain is built from TRBV15 and TRBJ2-2; the match to TRBD1 covers 10 bases. V lost 3 bases, J lost 5 bases, and 6 bases stayed unmatched. The germline V gene encodes CDR1 LNHNV and CDR2 YYDKDF (reference sequence). The length of the CDR3 is 16 residues. CDR3 residues: CATSSVPDRGTGELFF. Written as DNA, the CDR3 is TGTGCCACCAGCAGTGTTCCGGACAGGGGGACCGGGGAGCTGTTTTTT.

The gene calls are TRBV12-3 or TRBV12-4 and TRBJ1-5, with D perhaps matching TRBD1 (6 bases). The CDR3 runs 14 residues. V was cut by 5 bases and J by 5 bases, with 13 bases left in between. CDR3 bases: TGTGCCAGCAGTCCCAGTGGGGGGCATCAGCCCCAGCATTTT. This translates into CASSPSGGHQPQHF.

The chain joins TRBV11-3 to TRBJ2-1, with TRBD2 identical over 11 bases. After removal of 4 bases from V and 9 bases from J, the junction contained 8 bases not matched to a gene. CDR1 and CDR2 from the germline V gene are SGHNT and YENEEA. This CDR3 is 15 amino acids long. This CDR3 is CASSSGGTSGGEQFF. As DNA, the CDR3 is TGTGCCAGCAGCTCAGGAGGGACTAGCGGCGGTGAGCAGTTCTTC. Drawing the rest from reference TRBV11-3 and TRBJ2-1, the complete variable domain is EAGVVQSPRYKIIEKKQPVAFWCNPISGHNTLYWYLQNLGQGPELLIRYENEEAVDDSQLPKDRFSAERLKGVDSTLKIQPAELGDSAVYLCASSSGGTSGGEQFFGPGTRLTVL.

This clonotype was counted between two and nine times. The V gene is TRBV11-2, the J gene TRBJ2-3, with TRBD2 identical over 10 bases. Germline CDR1 SGHAT, CDR2 FQNNGV. This CDR3 comprises 20 residues. The V segment lost 4 bases and the J segment 2 bases; nucleotides outside the gene matches: 18. This CDR3 is CASSSVIAGGVLGPTDTQYF. CDR3 in DNA: TGTGCCAGCAGCTCCGTCATAGCGGGAGGTGTCCTGGGCCCCACAGATACGCAGTATTTT.

This chain links TRBV20-1 with TRBJ1-5, with TRBD1 as a possible D gene (5 bases). V gave up 5 bases and J gave up 4 bases, with 15 bases separating them. The CDR3 has 14 amino acids. The germline CDR1 and CDR2 sequences are DFQATT and SNEGSKA (reference sequence). The CDR3 loop reads CSADPGVENQPQHF. Here the CDR3 DNA reads TGCAGTGCTGATCCGGGGGTGGAGAATCAGCCCCAGCATTTT.

The sample holds a few counts of this clonotype. The V gene is TRBV7-2, the J gene TRBJ1-5, with D possibly TRBD1 on 6 matching bases. CDR3 length equals 13 residues. Deletions cut 5 bases from V and 5 bases from J, with 10 bases between. CDR1 SGHTA and CDR2 FQGNSA come from the germline V gene. The CDR3 sequence: CASSTHRDQPQHF. The CDR3 DNA sequence: TGTGCCAGCAGCACGCACAGGGATCAGCCCCAGCATTTT. The full variable domain, rest sourced from reference TRBV7-2 and TRBJ1-5, is GAGVSQSPSNKVTEKGKDVELRCDPISGHTALYWYRQSLGQGLEFLIYFQGNSAPDKSGLPSDRFSAERTGGSVSTLTIQRTQQEDSAVYLCASSTHRDQPQHFGDGTRLSIL.

The chain is built from TRBV24-1 and TRBJ2-2; no definite D call. Trimming stripped 2 bases from V and 6 bases from J, with 12 bases between. Germline CDR1 is KGHDR and CDR2 is SFDVKD. The CDR3 loop spans 15 amino acids. CDR3 residues: CATSDWLTPAGELFF. The DNA of the CDR3 is TGTGCCACCAGTGATTGGCTCACACCGGCCGGGGAGCTGTTTTTT.

This clonotype came up many times. The rearrangement uses TRBV20-1 and TRBJ1-5, with 10 bases identical to TRBD1. The germline V gene encodes CDR1 DFQATT and CDR2 SNEGSKA (reference sequence). The J segment lost 0 bases and the V segment lost 6 bases, leaving 11 bases of the junction unmatched. This CDR3 comprises 17 residues. The CDR3 region has the DNA TGCAGTGCCCCGACAGGGGGCGGAACTCGTAGCAATCAGCCCCAGCATTTT. Translating it yields CSAPTGGGTRSNQPQHF.

This clonotype was seen just once. The chain is built from TRBV5-4 and TRBJ2-6; D tentatively fits TRBD1 or TRBD2 (5 bases each). The length of the CDR3 is 17 residues. From germline, CDR1 is SGHNT and CDR2 YYREEE (reference sequence). V was trimmed by 6 bases and J by 0 bases, leaving 16 bases between them. CDR3 amino acids: CASTSGQVLSGANVLTF. The CDR3 DNA is TGTGCCAGCACCTCGGGGCAGGTCCTCTCTGGGGCCAACGTCCTGACTTTC.

The gene calls are TRBV6-1 and TRBJ2-2, with D uncertain. Germline-derived CDR1 and CDR2 are MNHNS and SASEGT. CDR3 length: 15 amino acids. The V end was cut by 1 base, the J end by 2 bases, with 8 bases between. In DNA, the CDR3 is TGTGCCAGCAGTGAAGTGGCTCAAAACACCGGGGAGCTGTTTTTT. This encodes CASSEVAQNTGELFF.

This clonotype was counted many times. The chain has TRBV5-1 and TRBJ1-2, with D possibly TRBD1 on 6 matching bases. The V and J ends lost 0 bases and 4 bases respectively, with 10 bases between them. Germline V gene data show CDR1 as SGHRS and CDR2 as YFSETQ. The CDR3 length is 14 residues. CDR3 DNA: TGCGCCAGCAGCTTGGGGGGGACAAGCTATGGCTACACCTTC. Translating gives CASSLGGTSYGYTF.

V usage is TRBV4-3 and J usage is TRBJ2-2, with D unresolved. This CDR3 spans 13 amino acids. Germline values: CDR1 LGHNA, CDR2 YSLEER. V gave up 0 bases and J gave up 6 bases, with 5 bases separating them. The CDR3 DNA is TGCGCCAGCAGCCAAGAGGTTCCCGGGGAGCTGTTTTTT. Protein sequence: CASSQEVPGELFF.

This clonotype appeared a few times. The gene calls are TRBV10-3 and TRBJ2-5; D remains ambiguous. The CDR3 contains 14 residues. Trimming cost V 0 bases and J 3 bases, with 8 bases left between them. Looked up from germline, CDR1 is ENHRY and CDR2 is SYGVKD. The chain's CDR3 is CAISESAAKETQYF. In DNA, the CDR3 is TGTGCCATCAGTGAGTCGGCAGCCAAAGAGACCCAGTACTTC.

This clonotype came up a few times. This sequence joins TRBV20-1 and TRBJ2-6, with a tentative D call TRBD2 (6 bases). Germline V CDR1 and CDR2: DFQATT, SNEGSKA (reference sequence). Trimming took 5 bases from V and 1 from J, leaving 18 bases between them. CDR3 length: 17 residues. This CDR3 is CSAYGRYGRSGANVLTF. The CDR3 DNA reads as TGCAGTGCTTATGGACGGTATGGGAGGTCTGGGGCCAACGTCCTGACTTTC.

This clonotype appeared a few times. The gene calls are TRBV11-2 and TRBJ2-7; 7 positions match TRBD1. Trimming at V came to 2 bases and at J to 5 bases, leaving 9 bases not matched to a gene. Germline-derived CDR1 and CDR2 are SGHAT and FQNNGV. This CDR3 comprises 15 residues. This chain's CDR3 is CASSLTGASVDEQYF. The CDR3 bases are TGTGCCAGCAGCTTAACAGGGGCGAGCGTCGACGAGCAGTACTTC.

This clonotype was seen a few times. The chain carries TRBV10-3 and TRBJ2-3; no firm D call. The CDR3 has 13 amino acids. CDR1 and CDR2 (germline): ENHRY, SYGVKD. V was shortened by 2 bases and J by 1 base, with 4 bases between the two germline ends. The CDR3 is CAISEIGTDTQYF. The CDR3 nucleotides read TGTGCCATCAGTGAGATTGGCACAGATACGCAGTATTTT.

The chain recombines TRBV20-1 with TRBJ2-1; 7 nucleotides match TRBD2. The length of the CDR3 is 12 residues. The V and J ends lost 5 bases and 9 bases, in that order; junction bases with no gene match: 7. CDR1 is DFQATT, CDR2 SNEGSKA, per germline (reference sequence). The CDR3 protein is CSARGVTGEQFF. The CDR3 DNA sequence: TGCAGTGCTCGGGGGGTCACGGGTGAGCAGTTCTTC.

This chain connects TRBV12-3 or TRBV12-4 to TRBJ2-4, with 7 bases matching TRBD2. Trimming removed 6 bases from V and 0 bases from J; junction bases left unmatched: 5. The CDR3 runs 15 residues. The CDR3 sequence is CASRNSGRAKNIQYF. As DNA, the CDR3 is TGTGCCAGCAGGAATAGCGGGCGAGCCAAAAACATTCAGTACTTC.

A few counts support this clonotype. V usage is TRBV12-3 or TRBV12-4 and J usage is TRBJ2-5; D may match TRBD1 or TRBD2 (5 bases each). The CDR3 loop spans 14 amino acids. V was cut by 3 bases and J by 5 bases, with 13 bases left in between. The CDR3, as DNA: TGTGCCAGCAGTTTGTGGGGACCCAAGGAGACCCAGTACTTC. This gives the protein CASSLWGPKETQYF.